One and the same sample provided the 32 T cell receptor beta chains below, sequenced in a study of blood T cell repertoires in COVID-19. The protocol was immunoSEQ multiplex PCR, while the TCRdb copy is restricted to in-frame clones and leaves out a portion. The top ten clones hold more than 0.75% of a sample with 180,000 or so clones, 86% of them seen once. Sequencing was performed on peripheral blood. The origin of the receptors is a man aged 18 to 29 with acute or convalescent COVID-19.

The CDR3 spells CASSEHGGSGNTEAFF. DNA of the CDR3: TGTGCCAGCAGTGAACATGGAGGCTCCGGGAACACTGAAGCTTTCTTT. The V gene is TRBV2, the J gene TRBJ1-1; no firm D call. Per the germline V gene, CDR1 is SNHLY and CDR2 is FYNNEI. This CDR3 comprises 16 residues. Trimming took off 2 bases at V and 1 base at J, with 14 bases between the two ends.

The chain joins TRBV30 to TRBJ2-4; tentative D call: TRBD1 (5 bases). Between the trimmed V and J ends, which lost 0 bases and 0 bases, there was a span of 6 bases. CDR1 is GTSNPN, CDR2 SVGIG, per germline (reference sequence). The CDR3 is 14 residues long. The CDR3 DNA reads TGTGCCTGGAGTGTGGGGCTAGCCAAAAACATTCAGTACTTC. Residues: CAWSVGLAKNIQYF.

The table lists this clone with a few counts. The chain uses TRBV5-4 and TRBJ1-1, with a tentative D call TRBD1 (6 bases). CDR3 size: 15 residues. V shed 4 bases and J shed 3 bases, with 16 bases lying between them. In germline, CDR1 is SGHNT, CDR2 YYREEE (reference sequence). In DNA, the CDR3 is TGTGCCAGCAGCCAAGGACAGTTTTGGGACACTGAAGCTTTCTTT. Translation: CASSQGQFWDTEAFF.

The chain recombines TRBV24-1 with TRBJ2-3; weak D call: TRBD1 (5 bases). Looked up from germline, CDR1 is KGHDR and CDR2 is SFDVKD. Trimming took 3 bases from V and 5 from J, leaving 26 bases between them. This CDR3 has 19 residues. For the CDR3, the DNA is TGTGCCACCAGTGATCGACTCACAATGGGCAGGGCGAAAGTAGATACGCAGTATTTT. Amino acids: CATSDRLTMGRAKVDTQYF.

V is TRBV30 and J is TRBJ1-1; 9 nucleotides match TRBD1. V lost 2 bases to trimming and J lost 7 bases; unmatched junction nucleotides: 8. The CDR3 contains 14 residues. CDR1 and CDR2 (germline): GTSNPN, SVGIG (reference sequence). The DNA of the CDR3 is TGTGCCTGGAGTTACCGGGACAGGGATGGTGAAGCTTTCTTT. This sequence encodes CAWSYRDRDGEAFF.

V and J are TRBV19 and TRBJ2-5, with 8 bases lining up with TRBD2. CDR3 length: 15 residues. The germline V gene has CDR1 LNHDA and CDR2 SQIVND (reference sequence). The trim removed 1 base at V and 1 base at J, leaving 2 bases unmatched. CDR3 sequence reads: CASSIGAGAQETQYF. DNA of the CDR3: TGTGCCAGTAGTATAGGAGCGGGGGCCCAAGAGACCCAGTACTTC.

V and J are TRBV14 and TRBJ1-6, with D unresolved. The V gene's germline CDR1 is SGHDN and CDR2 FVKESK. V dropped 4 bases and J dropped 9 bases, with 10 bases sitting between them. The CDR3 sequence is 13 residues long. Here the CDR3 reads CASSRASFSPLHF. In DNA, the CDR3 is TGTGCCAGCAGCCGGGCCTCTTTTTCACCCCTCCACTTT.

The chain joins TRBV27 to TRBJ1-4, with a weak D call TRBD1 (6 bases). CDR3 length equals 16 residues. V was trimmed by 2 bases and J by 6 bases, leaving 16 bases between them. Germline assignment: CDR1 MNHEY and CDR2 SMNVEV (reference sequence). The CDR3 DNA sequence: TGTGCCAGCAGTTTAAAGGGGGTCCCGGTTTATGAAAAACTGTTTTTT. Its translation: CASSLKGVPVYEKLFF.

V is TRBV2 and J is TRBJ1-1; no clear D. This CDR3 spans 17 amino acids. V lost 4 bases and J 0 bases, leaving 18 bases between the germline ends. Per the germline V gene, CDR1 is SNHLY and CDR2 is FYNNEI. CDR3 sequence reads: CASSGFGFTTMNTEAFF. The CDR3 DNA sequence: TGTGCCAGCAGTGGTTTCGGGTTCACTACCATGAACACTGAAGCTTTCTTT.

CDR3 amino acids: CASSYSGTATNEKLFF. The DNA for the CDR3 is TGCGCCAGCAGCTACTCCGGGACAGCAACTAATGAAAAACTGTTTTTT. The chain combines TRBV5-1 with TRBJ1-4, with TRBD1 matching 7 bases. The CDR3 is 16 residues long. Germline V gives CDR1 SGHRS, CDR2 YFSETQ. With V trimmed by 3 bases and J by 0 bases, 5 bases remained unmatched. The variable domain in full, completed from reference TRBV5-1 and TRBJ1-4, reads KAGVTQTPRYLIKTRGQQVTLSCSPISGHRSVSWYQQTPGQGLQFLFEYFSETQRNKGNFPGRFSGRQFSNSRSEMNVSTLELGDSALYLCASSYSGTATNEKLFFGSGTQLSVL.

The chain links TRBV5-1 to TRBJ1-6; possibly TRBD1 for D (5 bases). With 0 bases removed from V and 9 bases from J, the gap between germline ends came to 10 bases. The CDR3 extends over 14 amino acids. Per the germline V gene, CDR1 is SGHRS and CDR2 is YFSETQ. As DNA, the CDR3 is TGCGCCAGCAGCTTGGAAGGGGTTGGTTCACCCCTCCACTTT. Protein sequence: CASSLEGVGSPLHF.

The chain uses TRBV24-1 and TRBJ2-5; 9 bases match TRBD2. This CDR3 has 16 residues. V trimming: 2 bases; J trimming: 2 bases; junction bases outside the gene matches: 5. Germline V gives CDR1 KGHDR, CDR2 SFDVKD. CDR3 region: CATSDSLAGVQETQYF. In nucleotides, the CDR3 is TGTGCCACCAGTGATTCGTTAGCGGGGGTTCAAGAGACCCAGTACTTC.

The V and J genes are TRBV11-1 and TRBJ1-1; weak D call: TRBD1 (6 bases). There are 13 residues in the CDR3. Trimming shortened V by 6 bases and J by 7 bases, and 15 bases separated the two germline ends. CDR1 and CDR2 (germline): SGHAT, FQDESV (reference sequence). DNA of the CDR3: TGTGCCAGCAGAGAGTGGGGGGGCAATGAAGCTTTCTTT. Its protein is CASREWGGNEAFF.

The genes are TRBV5-1 and TRBJ2-6; tentatively, D is TRBD1 (5 bases). V gave up 4 bases and J gave up 2 bases, with 10 bases separating them. The CDR3 totals 15 residues. Germline CDR1 and CDR2: SGHRS and YFSETQ. The CDR3 sequence: CASSIQVTGANVLTF. The CDR3 DNA sequence: TGCGCCAGCAGCATACAGGTGACTGGGGCCAACGTCCTGACTTTC.

J is TRBJ1-5 and V is TRBV7-2; TRBD1 matches 8 bases. V lost 1 base and J lost 11; bases outside the gene matches: 1. CDR1 and CDR2 from the germline V gene are SGHTA and FQGNSA. The CDR3 sequence is 12 residues long. CDR3 residues: CASSLETGAQHF. CDR3 nucleotides: TGTGCCAGCAGCTTAGAGACAGGGGCCCAGCATTTT.

This chain joins TRBV6-6 and TRBJ2-5; no clear D. This CDR3 has 12 amino acids. Deletions cut 8 bases from V and 2 bases from J, with 9 bases between. Germline V gives CDR1 MNHNY, CDR2 SVGAGI (reference sequence). The CDR3 DNA follows: TGTGCCAGCTCTGGCCCTCAAGAGACCCAGTACTTC. Translation gives CASSGPQETQYF.

V and J are TRBV10-2 and TRBJ2-2, with TRBD1 matching over 9 bases. V shed 7 bases, J shed 5 bases, and the junction held 14 bases outside the gene matches. The CDR3 loop spans 17 amino acids. In germline, CDR1 is WSHSY, CDR2 SAAADI. The CDR3 bases are TGCGCCAGCATTGATTTGTTGGGACAGGGCAAAACCGGGGAGCTGTTTTTT. It encodes CASIDLLGQGKTGELFF.

The chain joins TRBV6-5 to TRBJ2-3, with a weak D call TRBD2 (5 bases). The CDR3 runs 13 residues. The germline CDR1 and CDR2 sequences are MNHEY and SVGAGI. V lost 11 bases, J lost 2 bases, and 14 bases lay in between. The CDR3 loop is CASRAVPTDTQYF. The CDR3 DNA follows: TGTGCCTCCCGAGCGGTGCCCACAGATACGCAGTATTTT.

The CDR3 sequence: CATSRHRPGQGTYNSPLHF. The CDR3 bases are TGTGCCACCAGCAGGCATCGTCCGGGACAGGGGACCTATAATTCACCCCTCCACTTT. The V gene is TRBV15, the J gene TRBJ1-6, with TRBD1 matching over 10 bases. Germline V gene sequence: CDR1 LNHNV, CDR2 YYDKDF (reference sequence). V dropped 3 bases and J dropped 2; count of bases not matched to a gene: 10. This CDR3 contains 19 residues.

The gene calls are TRBV27 and TRBJ1-2, with unresolved D. The CDR3 extends over 11 amino acids. V was clipped by 5 bases and J by 8 bases, with 9 bases between them. Germline CDR1 MNHEY, CDR2 SMNVEV (reference sequence). The chain's CDR3 is CASSEGRGYTF. CDR3 DNA: TGTGCCAGCAGTGAAGGGAGAGGCTACACCTTC.

The J gene is TRBJ1-2, the V gene TRBV5-5, with a tentative D call TRBD1 (5 bases). V lost 0 bases to trimming and J lost 3 bases, with 12 bases between them. Germline CDR1 reads SGHKS; CDR2 reads YYEKEE (reference sequence). The CDR3 has 15 amino acids. This CDR3 reads CASSLDGGDDYGYTF. CDR3 DNA: TGTGCCAGCAGCTTGGATGGAGGGGATGACTATGGCTACACCTTC.

The CDR3 protein is CASRLVESHEGMGQFF. In nucleotides, the CDR3 is TGTGCAAGTCGCTTAGTTGAGAGCCACGAGGGAATGGGTCAGTTCTTC. This chain links TRBV12-2 with TRBJ2-1; TRBD2, the D gene given by the table, was not confirmed from the DNA. TRBV12-2 is marked as a pseudogene. The CDR3 runs to 16 residues.

This chain links TRBV28 with TRBJ1-3; D unclear. The CDR3 contains 13 residues. The germline V gene encodes CDR1 MDHEN and CDR2 SYDVKM. V gave up 7 bases and J gave up 0 bases, with 7 bases separating them. The CDR3 loop reads CASTRGSGNTIYF. DNA of the CDR3: TGTGCCAGCACACGGGGCTCTGGAAACACCATATATTTT.

The chain carries TRBV19 and TRBJ2-2, with TRBD1 matching 11 bases. Unmatched junction bases numbered 5, after V lost 5 bases and J lost 6 bases. The CDR3 length is 15 residues. Per germline, CDR1 LNHDA and CDR2 SQIVND (reference sequence). The CDR3 coding sequence is TGTGCCAGTAGTCGGACAGGGGGCAACCCCGGGGAGCTGTTTTTT. It codes for CASSRTGGNPGELFF.

This clone was seen only a few times. The chain links TRBV7-8 to TRBJ2-1, with 11 bases that match TRBD2. The CDR3 covers 16 residues. From germline, CDR1 is SGHVS and CDR2 FQNEAQ. V shed 5 bases, J shed 6 bases, and the junction held 9 bases outside the gene matches. CDR3 region: CASSPLTSGDINEQFF. CDR3 nucleotides: TGTGCCAGCAGCCCTCTGACTAGCGGGGATATCAATGAGCAGTTCTTC.

V and J are TRBV3-1 (or the pseudogene TRBV3-2) and TRBJ1-5, with a possible D match to TRBD1 (5 bases). V was clipped by 3 bases and J by 7 bases, with 7 bases between them. The CDR3 is 12 amino acids. Per germline, CDR1 LGHDT and CDR2 YNNKEL (reference sequence). This CDR3 reads CASSQGGQPQHF. CDR3 sequence (DNA): TGTGCCAGCAGCCAGGGGGGGCAGCCCCAGCATTTT.

V is TRBV7-2 and J is TRBJ2-1; 8 bases match TRBD2. CDR1 SGHTA and CDR2 FQGNSA come from the germline V gene. The V and J ends lost 5 bases and 1 base, in that order; junction bases with no gene match: 10. The CDR3 sequence is 17 residues long. Written as DNA, the CDR3 is TGTGCCAGCAGCGAATCCGGGACTAGACAGTCCTACAATGAGCAGTTCTTC. Translating it yields CASSESGTRQSYNEQFF.

This clone was observed a few times. J is TRBJ1-2 and V is TRBV11-2; tentatively, D is TRBD1 (5 bases). V was shortened by 5 bases and J by 6 bases, with 19 bases between the two germline ends. CDR3 size: 15 residues. Germline values: CDR1 SGHAT, CDR2 FQNNGV. The CDR3 nucleotides read TGTGCCAGCAGCGAACATTCGGGCAGGGATCATGGCTACACCTTC. It translates to CASSEHSGRDHGYTF.

The chain is built from TRBV6-6 and TRBJ1-3; TRBD1 might be the D (5 bases). V lost 6 bases and J 0 bases, leaving 15 bases between the germline ends. Germline V gives CDR1 MNHNY, CDR2 SVGAGI (reference sequence). This CDR3 region has 16 residues. The chain's CDR3 is CASRKLGGSSGNTIYF. DNA for the CDR3: TGTGCCAGCAGAAAACTTGGGGGGAGCTCTGGAAACACCATATATTTT.

The CDR3 sequence is CASSPGQANQPQHF. In nucleotides, the CDR3 is TGCGCCAGCAGCCCGGGACAGGCGAATCAGCCCCAGCATTTT. This chain joins TRBV4-1 and TRBJ1-5; 8 bases align to TRBD1. In germline, CDR1 is MGHRA, CDR2 YSYEKL. CDR3 size: 14 residues. Trimming took 4 bases from V and 4 from J; bases not matched to a gene: 3.

A note on this clone: Other DNA sequences in this specimen translate into the identical CDR3. This chain joins TRBV20-1 and TRBJ2-1; D is unresolved. Germline V gene sequence: CDR1 DFQATT, CDR2 SNEGSKA (reference sequence). This CDR3 region has 11 residues. The germline V and J ends were trimmed by 2 bases and 4 bases, with 3 bases remaining between them. The CDR3 coding sequence is TGCAGTGCTAGATTATACAATGAGCAGTTCTTC. Residues: CSARLYNEQFF.

The CDR3 DNA is TGTGCCAGCATCAGCTCAAGGGGTTACAATGAGCAGTTCTTC. It specifies CASISSRGYNEQFF. The rearrangement joins TRBV13 to TRBJ2-1, with D perhaps matching TRBD1 (5 bases). The CDR3 length is 14 residues. In germline, CDR1 is PRHDT, CDR2 FYEKMQ (reference sequence). Between the trimmed V and J ends, which lost 7 bases and 4 bases, there was a span of 14 bases.